The 4 T cell receptor beta chains below were found in one sample sequenced in a study of blood T cell repertoires in COVID-19. Only in-frame clones appear in the TCRdb table, and some are missing; sequencing was by immunoSEQ multiplex PCR. The sample has about 46,000 clones, about 87% seen once; the top ten hold 8%. The specimen was peripheral blood. Source of these receptors: a man between 50 and 59 years old with acute or convalescent COVID-19.

This clone was counted once. Written as DNA, the CDR3 is TGTGCCACCAGTGATGTAGGGCTAGCGGGGCAAGAGACCCAGTACTTC. It codes for CATSDVGLAGQETQYF. This rearrangement joins TRBV24-1 to TRBJ2-5; 9 bases agree with TRBD2. V trimming: 3 bases; J trimming: 2 bases; junction bases outside the gene matches: 6. Germline V gives CDR1 KGHDR, CDR2 SFDVKD. The CDR3 spans 16 residues.

This chain uses TRBV6-6 with TRBJ1-2, with 7 nucleotides matching TRBD1. The CDR3 is 15 residues long. The V gene end was trimmed by 2 bases and the J gene end by 3 bases; junction bases not matched to a gene: 6. Germline CDR1 MNHNY, CDR2 SVGAGI (reference sequence). The CDR3 bases are TGTGCCAGCAGTTACCCGGACAGGAGTGACTATGGCTACACCTTC. Amino acids: CASSYPDRSDYGYTF.

The genes are TRBV5-1 and TRBJ1-5; possibly TRBD1 for D (5 bases). The CDR3 is made up of 20 amino acids. The V end lost 2 bases, the J end lost 2 bases, and 26 bases lay between the germline ends. CDR1 and CDR2 (germline): SGHRS, YFSETQ. CDR3 region: CASSFGRGRGDLYGNQPQHF. CDR3 in DNA: TGCGCCAGCAGCTTTGGTAGGGGAAGGGGTGATTTGTACGGCAATCAGCCCCAGCATTTT.

The chain has TRBV7-2 and TRBJ2-5; D not resolved. Germline V lookup: CDR1 SGHTA, CDR2 FQGNSA. V lost 4 bases, J lost 1 base, and 7 bases lay in between. This CDR3 region has 13 residues. The CDR3 loop is CASSWSFQETQYF. The CDR3 DNA follows: TGTGCCAGCAGCTGGAGCTTCCAAGAGACCCAGTACTTC.